Following are 16 T cell receptor beta chains from one sample sequenced in a study of graft-versus-host responses after intestinal transplantation. Assay used: immunoSEQ multiplex PCR; TCRdb lists only in-frame clones, some missing. The table lists 40,000 or so clones, approximately 95% of them singletons, with approximately 4% in the top ten. The sample consisted of PBMCs, taken 700 to 750 days after intestinal transplantation. The receptors were sampled from a human patient who received an intestinal transplant, so some T cells may come from the graft donor.

The chain uses TRBV7-3 and TRBJ2-3, with TRBD1 matching over 9 bases. V lost 0 bases, J lost 4 bases, and 2 bases stayed unmatched. CDR3 length: 15 amino acids. Germline CDR1 reads SGHTA; CDR2 reads FQGTGA. CDR3 protein: CASSLTGQGPDTQYF. The CDR3 nucleotides read TGTGCCAGCAGCTTAACGGGACAGGGACCAGATACGCAGTATTTT.

This clone was seen once. This sequence joins TRBV6-5 and TRBJ2-5; 10 bases agree with TRBD2. The end of the DNA aligns better with TRBJ2-7, so the J call may be wrong. The CDR3 is made up of 15 amino acids. Germline V CDR1 and CDR2: MNHEY, SVGAGI. The CDR3 coding sequence is TGTGCCAGCAGTTATTGGAGCGGGAGGGCCTACGAGCAGTACTTC. It is translated as CASSYWSGRAYEQYF.

This chain connects TRBV10-2 to TRBJ2-3; 11 bases align to TRBD2. The J segment lost 3 bases and the V segment lost 10 bases, leaving 6 bases of the junction unmatched. Germline V gives CDR1 WSHSY, CDR2 SAAADI. This CDR3 is built from 14 residues. The CDR3 is CATLLAGETDTQYF. The CDR3 nucleotides read TGCGCCACCTTACTAGCGGGAGAAACAGATACGCAGTATTTT.

This chain uses TRBV7-6 with TRBJ2-3, with D uncertain. Germline V gene lookup returns CDR1 SGHVS and CDR2 FNYEAQ. Deletions cut 5 bases from V and 2 bases from J, with 8 bases between. The CDR3 contains 13 residues. The CDR3 DNA follows: TGTGCCAGCAGCAACGGGCCCACAGATACGCAGTATTTT. Its protein product is CASSNGPTDTQYF.

The chain is built from TRBV5-1 and TRBJ1-3; D unclear. The CDR3 covers 14 residues. The germline V and J ends were trimmed by 7 bases and 0 bases, with 11 bases remaining between them. CDR1 is SGHRS, CDR2 YFSETQ, per germline. The CDR3 bases are TGCGCCAGCTCCCAGACTCTCTCTGGAAACACCATATATTTT. This encodes CASSQTLSGNTIYF.

V gene TRBV6-5 combines with J gene TRBJ1-1; D unresolved. Germline loops: CDR1 MNHEY, CDR2 SVGAGI. This CDR3 has 11 amino acids. The CDR3 coding sequence is TGTGGGACGGGATTGAACACTGAAGCTTTCTTT. It is translated as CGTGLNTEAFF.

The chain employs TRBV9 and TRBJ2-7; D may be TRBD2 (6 bases). CDR3 size: 14 residues. Germline loops: CDR1 SGDLS, CDR2 YYNGEE. V was clipped by 0 bases and J by 5 bases, with 12 bases between them. The CDR3 region is CASSVGGAGDEQYF. For the CDR3, the DNA is TGTGCCAGCAGCGTAGGCGGGGCCGGAGACGAGCAGTACTTC.

The chain is built from TRBV29-1 and TRBJ2-5; tentatively, D is TRBD1 or TRBD2 (6 bases each). The CDR3 is 12 amino acids. V was cut by 6 bases and J by 5 bases, with 13 bases left in between. Germline V CDR1 and CDR2: SQVTM, ANQGSEA. The DNA for the CDR3 is TGCAGCGTAGGGGGGTTAAGGGAGACCCAGTACTTC. It yields the protein CSVGGLRETQYF.

For the CDR3, the DNA is TGCGCCAGCAGCTTCCGGACTCCGAGCACAGATACGCAGTATTTT. This translates into CASSFRTPSTDTQYF. V gene TRBV5-1 combines with J gene TRBJ2-3; D may be TRBD2 (5 bases). The CDR3 covers 15 residues. Trimming shortened V by 2 bases and J by 0 bases, and 10 bases separated the two germline ends. Germline V gene sequence: CDR1 SGHRS, CDR2 YFSETQ.

The table lists this clone with a count of one. The chain employs TRBV5-6 and TRBJ2-2; D may be TRBD2 (6 bases). Trimming removed 4 bases at V and 3 bases at J, with 16 bases between. The germline V gene has CDR1 SGHDT and CDR2 YYEEEE. The CDR3 runs to 16 residues. The CDR3 DNA reads as TGTGCCAGCAGCGGGACCGGGAGTCGAGACACCGGGGAGCTGTTTTTT. Translating it yields CASSGTGSRDTGELFF.

The chain employs TRBV10-3 and TRBJ2-2; D call uncertain. Trimming shortened V by 4 bases and J by 3 bases, and 15 bases separated the two germline ends. The CDR3 length is 16 residues. CDR1 ENHRY and CDR2 SYGVKD come from the germline V gene. The CDR3 protein is CAISGSGGSYTGELFF. The DNA of the CDR3 is TGTGCCATCAGTGGGTCGGGCGGCTCGTACACCGGGGAGCTGTTTTTT.

CDR3 bases: TGCGCCAGCAGCTCTGGGGGCGGACAGGGTCGGACTGAAGCTTTCTTT. Translated: CASSSGGGQGRTEAFF. The chain combines TRBV5-1 with TRBJ1-1; 8 bases agree with TRBD1. This CDR3 has 16 residues. V lost 3 bases, J lost 5 bases, and 12 bases stayed unmatched. Germline CDR1 is SGHRS and CDR2 is YFSETQ.

A single count supports this clone. This chain connects TRBV18 to TRBJ1-3, with D possibly TRBD1 on 5 matching bases. The V end was cut by 3 bases, the J end by 11 bases, with 20 bases between. The CDR3 runs to 15 residues. Germline loops: CDR1 KGHSH, CDR2 LQKENI. The CDR3 protein is CASSPRRDVFIPIYF. As DNA, the CDR3 is TGTGCCAGCTCACCTCGCCGGGACGTTTTTATCCCCATATATTTT. The full variable domain, with the rest looked up from reference TRBV18 and TRBJ1-3, is NAGVMQNPRHLVRRRGQEARLRCSPMKGHSHVYWYRQLPEEGLKFMVYLQKENIIDESGMPKERFSAEFPKEGPSILRIQQVVRGDSAAYFCASSPRRDVFIPIYFGEGSWLTVV.

This clone was recorded only once. The CDR3 DNA is TGTGCCACCGAGGGCTCTGGGGCCAACGTCCTGACTTTC. Translated: CATEGSGANVLTF. This rearrangement joins TRBV15 to TRBJ2-6, with D perhaps TRBD2 (5 bases). The germline CDR1 and CDR2 sequences are LNHNV and YYDKDF (reference sequence). This CDR3 contains 13 residues. Trimming cost V 8 bases and J 0 bases, with 5 bases left between them.

This clone was found once. V usage is TRBV5-6 and J usage is TRBJ2-5; 10 bases are shared with TRBD1. CDR3 length equals 18 residues. The germline V gene has CDR1 SGHDT and CDR2 YYEEEE. The V and J ends lost 4 bases and 0 bases, in that order; junction bases with no gene match: 12. CDR3: CASSPGSLDRGDQETQYF. The CDR3, as DNA: TGTGCCAGCAGCCCCGGTAGTTTGGACAGGGGGGACCAAGAGACCCAGTACTTC.

The J gene is TRBJ1-2, the V gene TRBV4-1, with a possible D match to TRBD1 (5 bases). CDR1 and CDR2 (germline): MGHRA, YSYEKL. V was trimmed by 4 bases and J by 6 bases, leaving 12 bases between them. The CDR3 runs 13 residues. This CDR3 reads CASSPGRDHGYTF. The CDR3 DNA is TGCGCCAGCAGCCCGGGACGGGACCATGGCTACACCTTC.